A selection of T cell receptor beta chains follows, all from one sample in a study of shared clonotypes between healthy human individuals. Clones were read by immunoSEQ multiplex PCR, and TCRdb kept only the in-frame ones, dropping some. The sample carries some 630,000 clones, around 96% recorded once. Sequencing used naive CD8+ T cells sorted from blood. These receptors came from a woman in her twenties or thirties in good health. CDR3s include the opening cysteine and the closing phenylalanine or tryptophan. Each record gives: V gene, clone size, J gene, D gene, CDR3 DNA, CDR3 protein. The D gene is left open where the match is weak. Size values are once, few and many counts, or a class for expanded clones, and some rows have none.

>TRBV6-5|.|TRBJ2-3|.
TGTGCCAGCAGTGTTCAGGGGTCAGATACGCAGTATTTT
CASSVQGSDTQYF
>TRBV28|.|TRBJ1-4|TRBD1
TGTGCCAGCAGTCCAACACAGGGGATGGACGAAAAACTGTTTTTT
CASSPTQGMDEKLFF
>TRBV6-1|.|TRBJ2-7|.
TGTGCCAGCAGTGAAGAGCCGGACGGGTCCTACGAGCAGTACTTC
CASSEEPDGSYEQYF
>TRBV6-6|.|TRBJ1-1|.
TGTGCCAGCAGTTACGGGCGGGAAGCTTTCTTT
CASSYGREAFF
>TRBV7-8|.|TRBJ1-5|.
TGTGCCAGCAGCAACAGTGGAGGGAGGAATCAGCCCCAGCATTTT
CASSNSGGRNQPQHF
>TRBV6-1|.|TRBJ2-2|TRBD1
TGTGCCAGCACGAGGGGACAGTCGAACACCGGGGAGCTGTTTTTT
CASTRGQSNTGELFF
>TRBV27|.|TRBJ2-1|TRBD1
TGTGCCAGCAGTTTCCAGGGGGTGTCCTACAATGAGCAGTTCTTC
CASSFQGVSYNEQFF
>TRBV6-5|.|TRBJ2-7|TRBD1
TGTGCCAGCAGTGAGGGTCAGGGGGCGTGGGAGCAGTACTTC
CASSEGQGAWEQYF
>TRBV7-9|.|TRBJ1-2|TRBD1
TGTGCCAGCAGCTCCACTGACCGGGACAGAGAGAGTGGCTACACCTTC
CASSSTDRDRESGYTF
>TRBV4-1|.|TRBJ2-5|.
TGCGCCAGCAGCCTTGGGGGGAGAGCCCAAGAGACCCAGTACTTC
CASSLGGRAQETQYF
>TRBV7-9|.|TRBJ2-7|.
TGTGCCACCGAGCAGGAAAGCTACGAGCAGTACTTC
CATEQESYEQYF
>TRBV27|.|TRBJ1-5|TRBD1
TGTGCCAGCCAAGGGGGCGCTGGTAGCAATCAGCCCCAGCATTTT
CASQGGAGSNQPQHF
>TRBV7-8|.|TRBJ2-5|TRBD2
TGTGCCAGCAGTTTTCCGGGACTAGCGGATACGGAGACCCAGTACTTC
CASSFPGLADTETQYF
>TRBV2|once|TRBJ1-3|.
TGTGCCAGCAGTCCGGGACCTGAGCCTGGAAACACCATATATTTT
CASSPGPEPGNTIYF
>TRBV5-4|once|TRBJ2-2|.
TGTGCCAGCTCAGGGCGGGGGCCCGGGGAGCTGTTTTTT
CASSGRGPGELFF
>TRBV9|.|TRBJ1-1|.
TGTGCCAGCAGCCCCGGGACACCCCGGGACACTGAAGCTTTCTTT
CASSPGTPRDTEAFF
>TRBV5-1|.|TRBJ2-1|TRBD2
TGCGCCAGCCGTCTCTCAGGGCTTGGGACTAGCGTGGCCAATGAGCAGTTCTTC
CASRLSGLGTSVANEQFF
>TRBV7-2|.|TRBJ2-2|.
TGTGCCAGCAGCCAGGGAAGCCACACCGGGGAGCTGTTTTTT
CASSQGSHTGELFF
>TRBV29-1|.|TRBJ1-2|.
TGCAGCGTAGCCGAGAGGGCCTCTTTTTCGTATGGCTACACCTTC
CSVAERASFSYGYTF
>TRBV6-5|once|TRBJ2-1|.
TGTGCCAGCAGTTACTCTCTGTACAATGAGCAGTTCTTC
CASSYSLYNEQFF
>TRBV5-1|.|TRBJ2-7|.
TGCGCCAGCAGCTCAGAAGCGGTTAGCTCCTACGAGCAGTACTTC
CASSSEAVSSYEQYF
>TRBV27|.|TRBJ2-7|.
TGTGCCAGCAGTTTGTCGGCAGGGTCCCACGAGCAGTACTTC
CASSLSAGSHEQYF
>TRBV7-9|.|TRBJ2-5|.
TGTGCCAGCAGCCCAGTCACGTTCGGGGCCCAGTACTTC
CASSPVTFGAQYF
>TRBV28|.|TRBJ1-3|.
TGTGCCAGCAGTTCAGTTTCTGGAAACACCATATATTTT
CASSSVSGNTIYF
>TRBV4-1|once|TRBJ2-7|TRBD2
TGCGCCAGCAGCCAAGTTATTAGCGGGTCTTTCGAGCAGTACTTC
CASSQVISGSFEQYF
>TRBV5-6|.|TRBJ2-1|TRBD1
TGTGCCAGCACCGGCCAGGGGGCGGTATACAATGAGCAGTTCTTC
CASTGQGAVYNEQFF
>TRBV15|.|TRBJ1-2|.
TGTGCCACCAGCACTCCCCCCCCGGGGGGGCGAGGCTACACCTTC
CATSTPPPGGRGYTF
>TRBV9|.|TRBJ2-7|TRBD2
TGTGCCAGCAGCGTATCCCCCCTAGCGGGAGGCTACGAGCAGTACTTC
CASSVSPLAGGYEQYF
>TRBV4-1|.|TRBJ1-1|TRBD1
TGCGCCAGCAGCCTCCAGGGGACAGGGGTTCGTGAAGCTTTCTTT
CASSLQGTGVREAFF
>TRBV5-3|.|TRBJ2-7|.
TGTGCCAGAAGCTGGCAACAGGGAAACGAGCAGTACTTC
CARSWQQGNEQYF
>TRBV6-6|.|TRBJ1-1|.
TGTGCCAGCACCGCAGGGGAGGCCACTGAAGCTTTCTTT
CASTAGEATEAFF
>TRBV7-9|.|TRBJ2-2|TRBD2
TGTGCCAGCAGCTCGGTGGGCGGGAGGGCCGCCGGGGAGCTGTTTTTT
CASSSVGGRAAGELFF
>TRBV19|once|TRBJ2-7|.
TGTGCCAGTAGTCCCCGGACGCTGTGGGGCGAGCAGTACTTC
CASSPRTLWGEQYF
>TRBV5-4|.|TRBJ2-5|TRBD2
TGTGCCAGCAGCTCGGGACTAGCGGTCGTCGGGGAGCAGTACTTC
CASSSGLAVVGEQYF
>TRBV10-1|.|TRBJ2-7|.
TGCGCCAGCAGTGATGGCGGGACAACCTACGAGCAGTACTTC
CASSDGGTTYEQYF